This T cell receptor beta chain derives from a study of T cell responses to AZD1222 COVID-19 vaccine. The overall study: Second-dose intervals of approximately 4 or approximately 12 weeks were pooled. Study-level results: Spike was spanned by vaccine-associated CD4 TCRs, which were dominant at 160-218 and 743-854. Among AZD1222 vaccinees, only six were seropositive at baseline.

Germline assignment: CDR1 SEHNR and CDR2 FQNEAQ (reference sequence). Trimming took off 5 bases at V and 0 bases at J, with 25 bases between the two ends. This CDR3 has 19 residues. In the case of this clone: Its antigen is still unknown.

Produced via immunoSEQ multiplex PCR; TCRdb's table is partial and in-frame only. Of about 30,000 clones listed, roughly 93% are singletons. The sequenced sample was peripheral blood, obtained on day 0 of AZD1222 vaccination. This receptor was identified in an adult in good health. The V gene is TRBV7-9, the J gene TRBJ1-2, with D possibly TRBD1 on 6 matching bases. The CDR3 coding sequence is TGTGCCAGCAGCCCCCCACCGGGTCGTGGGGGGGCGGCTAACTATGGCTACACCTTC. This gives the protein CASSPPPGRGGAANYGYTF.